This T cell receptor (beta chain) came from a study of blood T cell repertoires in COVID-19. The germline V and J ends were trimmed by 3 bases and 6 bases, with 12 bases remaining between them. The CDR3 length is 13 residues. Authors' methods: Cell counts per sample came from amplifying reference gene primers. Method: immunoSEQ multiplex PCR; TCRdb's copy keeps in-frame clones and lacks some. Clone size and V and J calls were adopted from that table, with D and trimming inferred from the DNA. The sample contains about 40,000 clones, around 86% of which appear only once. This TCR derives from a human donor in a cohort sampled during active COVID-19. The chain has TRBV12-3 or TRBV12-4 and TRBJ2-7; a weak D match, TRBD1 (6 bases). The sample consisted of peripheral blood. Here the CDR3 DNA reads TGTGCCAGCAGTTTGGGGACACTCGCCGAGCAGTACTTC. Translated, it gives CASSLGTLAEQYF.